This T cell receptor beta chain was profiled in a study of blood T cell repertoires in COVID-19. Study context: Samples of COVID-19 (acute and convalescent) were obtained from the United States, Italy and Spain. Nucleic acid was either cDNA or gDNA, and it came from T cells, B-cell-depleted T cells, or PBMCs.

The V end was cut by 6 bases, the J end by 9 bases, with 15 bases between. The CDR3 sequence is 12 residues long. Germline CDR1 and CDR2: SQVTM and ANQGSEA. Authors' data handling: Cell counts per sample came from amplifying reference gene primers. The protocol was immunoSEQ multiplex PCR, while the TCRdb copy is restricted to in-frame clones and leaves out a portion. V and J calls and clone size are as listed in that table; D and trimming were resolved from the DNA. The repertoire holds tens of thousands of clones, with approximately 90% as singletons. Sequencing was performed on peripheral blood. This TCR derives from a woman aged 80 or older with active COVID-19. The chain is built from TRBV29-1 and TRBJ2-4; TRBD1 might be the D (5 bases). CDR3 in amino acids: CSVTVGVIIQYF. The CDR3 DNA follows: TGCAGCGTGACAGTTGGAGTAATCATTCAGTACTTC.